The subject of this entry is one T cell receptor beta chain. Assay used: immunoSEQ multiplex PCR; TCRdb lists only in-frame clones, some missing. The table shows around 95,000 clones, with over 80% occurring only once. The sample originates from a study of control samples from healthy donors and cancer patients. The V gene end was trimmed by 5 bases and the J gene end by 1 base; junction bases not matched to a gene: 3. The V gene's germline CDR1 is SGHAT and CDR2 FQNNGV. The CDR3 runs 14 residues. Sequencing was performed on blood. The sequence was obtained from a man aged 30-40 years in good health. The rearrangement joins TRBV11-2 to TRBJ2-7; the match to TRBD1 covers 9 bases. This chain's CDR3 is CASSDGTGSYEQYF. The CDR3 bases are TGTGCCAGCAGCGACGGGACAGGGTCCTACGAGCAGTACTTC.